The subject of this entry is one T cell receptor (beta chain). This sample is part of a study of T cell responses to AZD1222 COVID-19 vaccine. The V gene's germline CDR1 is MDHEN and CDR2 SYDVKM. This CDR3 spans 17 amino acids. V was clipped by 5 bases and J by 0 bases; unmatched bases: 8. Profiled with immunoSEQ multiplex PCR; TCRdb holds only in-frame clones, not every one. The sample lists about 210,000 clones, approximately 94% occurring once. This chain joins TRBV28 and TRBJ1-3; 9 nucleotides agree with TRBD1. The sequence was collected from an adult who received the MenACWY meningococcal vaccine as a control. The sample was peripheral blood, taken 28 days after the second dose of the MenACWY control vaccine. Here the CDR3 reads CASSPPLGQGSGNTIYF. Here the CDR3 DNA reads TGTGCCAGCAGTCCTCCCCTGGGACAGGGCTCTGGAAACACCATATATTTT.